What follows describes a single TCR beta chain. J was trimmed by 0 bases and V by 3 bases; bases with no gene match: 10. Looked up from germline, CDR1 is LGHNA and CDR2 is YSLEER. The CDR3 has 18 residues. This entry comes from a study of control samples from healthy donors and cancer patients. Assay used: immunoSEQ multiplex PCR; TCRdb lists only in-frame clones, some missing. Here the sample spans more than 30,000 clones, roughly 95% being singletons. The source is a man in his sixties in good health. The rearrangement links TRBV4-3 to TRBJ2-1; 8 positions match TRBD1. Sample: blood. The CDR3 DNA is TGCGCCAGCAGCCATCGAGGCAGGGGGCTTGGCTCCTACAATGAGCAGTTCTTC. The encoded protein is CASSHRGRGLGSYNEQFF.